The subject of this entry is one TCR beta chain. These data come from a study of blood T cell repertoires in COVID-19. Study-wide background: Acute-phase and convalescent COVID-19 samples originated in the United States, Italy and Spain. In each case, the material was cDNA or gDNA derived from T cells, B-cell-depleted T cells, or PBMCs.

Under the authors' procedure: Amplification of reference gene primers provided the estimated nucleated cell counts. This table comes from immunoSEQ multiplex PCR, and its TCRdb copy is limited to in-frame clones, with some not included. That table is the source of V, J and clone size, and D and trimming were worked out from the DNA. This table holds almost 250,000 clones, 86% found once. The CDR3 consists of 12 residues. Trimming took off 5 bases at V and 13 bases at J, with 15 bases between the two ends. Germline assignment: CDR1 MDHEN and CDR2 SYDVKM. Seattle researchers signed up patients amid active infection and tracked them longitudinally.

The V call is TRBV28, the J call TRBJ1-5, with D perhaps TRBD1 (6 bases). This clonotype was obtained from a woman older than 75 with COVID-19, enrolled during active disease. The sequenced sample consisted of peripheral blood. Here the CDR3 reads CASSLIGGRQHF. In nucleotides, the CDR3 is TGTGCCAGCAGTCTCATAGGGGGTCGACAGCATTTT.